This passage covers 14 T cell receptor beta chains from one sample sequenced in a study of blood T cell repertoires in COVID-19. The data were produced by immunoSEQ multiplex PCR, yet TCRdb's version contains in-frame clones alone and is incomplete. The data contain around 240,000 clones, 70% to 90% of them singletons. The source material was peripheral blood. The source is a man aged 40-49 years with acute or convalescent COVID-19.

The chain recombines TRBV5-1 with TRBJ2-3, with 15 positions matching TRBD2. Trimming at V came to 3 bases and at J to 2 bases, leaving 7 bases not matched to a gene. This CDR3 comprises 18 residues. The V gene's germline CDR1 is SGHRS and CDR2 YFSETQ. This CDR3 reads CASSSRTSGGAPTDTQYF. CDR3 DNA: TGCGCCAGCAGCTCTAGGACTAGCGGGGGGGCCCCCACAGATACGCAGTATTTT.

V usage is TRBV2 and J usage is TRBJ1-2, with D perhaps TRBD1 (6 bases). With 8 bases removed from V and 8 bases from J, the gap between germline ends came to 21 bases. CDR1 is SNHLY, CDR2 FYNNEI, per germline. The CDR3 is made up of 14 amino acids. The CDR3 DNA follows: TGTGCCAGCTCAAACCTACAGGGAGCTGGGGGCTACACCTTC. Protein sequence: CASSNLQGAGGYTF.

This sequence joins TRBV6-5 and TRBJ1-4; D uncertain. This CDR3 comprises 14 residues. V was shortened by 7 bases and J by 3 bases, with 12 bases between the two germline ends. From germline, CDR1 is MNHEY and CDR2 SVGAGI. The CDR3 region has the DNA TGTGCCAGCAAGAGGCCCTTTGCTAATGAAAAACTGTTTTTT. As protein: CASKRPFANEKLFF.

The CDR3 loop reads CASGQGANYGYTF. The CDR3 DNA sequence: TGCGCCAGCGGACAGGGGGCTAACTATGGCTACACCTTC. The rearrangement uses TRBV10-2 and TRBJ1-2; 10 bases match TRBD1. The V gene end was trimmed by 8 bases and the J gene end by 0 bases; junction bases not matched to a gene: 0. CDR3 length equals 13 residues. Germline assignment: CDR1 WSHSY and CDR2 SAAADI.

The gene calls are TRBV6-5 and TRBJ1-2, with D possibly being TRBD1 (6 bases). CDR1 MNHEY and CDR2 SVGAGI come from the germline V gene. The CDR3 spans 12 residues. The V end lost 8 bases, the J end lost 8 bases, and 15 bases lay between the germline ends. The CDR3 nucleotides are TGTGCCAGCTACAGGGATAGTAGCGGCTACACCTTC. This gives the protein CASYRDSSGYTF.

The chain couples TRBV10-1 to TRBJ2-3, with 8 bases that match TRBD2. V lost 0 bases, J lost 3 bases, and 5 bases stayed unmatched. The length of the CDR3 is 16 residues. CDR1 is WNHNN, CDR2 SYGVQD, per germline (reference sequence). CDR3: CASSESRGGQTDTQYF. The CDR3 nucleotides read TGCGCCAGCAGTGAGTCACGGGGGGGCCAAACAGATACGCAGTATTTT.

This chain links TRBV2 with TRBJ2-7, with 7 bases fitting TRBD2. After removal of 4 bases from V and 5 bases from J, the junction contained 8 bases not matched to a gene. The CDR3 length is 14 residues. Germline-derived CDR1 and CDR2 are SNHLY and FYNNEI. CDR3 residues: CASSGKRREDEQYF. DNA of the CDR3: TGTGCCAGCAGTGGAAAGAGACGGGAGGACGAGCAGTACTTC.

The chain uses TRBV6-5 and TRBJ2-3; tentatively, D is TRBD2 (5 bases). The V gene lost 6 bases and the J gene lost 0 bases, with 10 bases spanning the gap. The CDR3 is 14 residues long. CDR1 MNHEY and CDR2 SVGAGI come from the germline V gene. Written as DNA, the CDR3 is TGTGCCAGCAGGGGTCGGACTAGCACAGATACGCAGTATTTT. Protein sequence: CASRGRTSTDTQYF.

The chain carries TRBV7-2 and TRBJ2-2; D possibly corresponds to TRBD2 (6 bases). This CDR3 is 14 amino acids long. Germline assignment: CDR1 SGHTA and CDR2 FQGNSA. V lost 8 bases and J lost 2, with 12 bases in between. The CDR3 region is CASETGVNTGELFF. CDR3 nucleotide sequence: TGTGCCAGCGAAACGGGGGTCAACACCGGGGAGCTGTTTTTT.

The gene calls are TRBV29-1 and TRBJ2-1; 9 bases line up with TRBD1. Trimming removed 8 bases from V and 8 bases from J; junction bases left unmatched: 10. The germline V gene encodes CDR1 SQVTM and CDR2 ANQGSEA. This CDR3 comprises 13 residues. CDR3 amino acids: CSLGTGLGDEQFF. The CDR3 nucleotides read TGCAGCCTGGGGACAGGGCTGGGGGATGAGCAGTTCTTC.

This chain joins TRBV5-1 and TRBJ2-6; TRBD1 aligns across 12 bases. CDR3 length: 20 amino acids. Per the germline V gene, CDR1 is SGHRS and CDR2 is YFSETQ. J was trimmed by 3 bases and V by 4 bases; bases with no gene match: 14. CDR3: CASSPRDPGQGALGANVLTF. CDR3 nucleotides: TGCGCCAGCAGCCCTAGAGACCCGGGACAGGGGGCGCTTGGGGCCAACGTCCTGACTTTC.

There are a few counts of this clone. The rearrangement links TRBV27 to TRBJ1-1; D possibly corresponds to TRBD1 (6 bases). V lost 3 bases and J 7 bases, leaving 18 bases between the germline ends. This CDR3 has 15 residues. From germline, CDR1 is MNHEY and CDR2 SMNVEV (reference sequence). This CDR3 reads CASSFGQGKRGEAFF. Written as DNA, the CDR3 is TGTGCCAGCAGTTTTGGTCAGGGGAAACGCGGTGAAGCTTTCTTT.

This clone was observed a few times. This CDR3 reads CAISERMTDHNSPLHF. CDR3 nucleotide sequence: TGTGCCATCAGTGAGAGGATGACAGATCATAATTCACCCCTCCACTTT. The rearrangement joins TRBV10-3 to TRBJ1-6; D is perhaps TRBD1 (5 bases). The germline CDR1 and CDR2 sequences are ENHRY and SYGVKD. The CDR3 is made up of 16 amino acids. V was clipped by 2 bases and J by 5 bases, with 13 bases between them.

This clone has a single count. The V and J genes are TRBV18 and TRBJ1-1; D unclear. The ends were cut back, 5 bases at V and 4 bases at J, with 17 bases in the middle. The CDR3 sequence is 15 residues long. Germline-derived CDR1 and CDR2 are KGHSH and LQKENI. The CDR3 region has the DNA TGTGCCAGCTCAACCCTTCGAGATACAGCCACTGAAGCTTTCTTT. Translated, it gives CASSTLRDTATEAFF.